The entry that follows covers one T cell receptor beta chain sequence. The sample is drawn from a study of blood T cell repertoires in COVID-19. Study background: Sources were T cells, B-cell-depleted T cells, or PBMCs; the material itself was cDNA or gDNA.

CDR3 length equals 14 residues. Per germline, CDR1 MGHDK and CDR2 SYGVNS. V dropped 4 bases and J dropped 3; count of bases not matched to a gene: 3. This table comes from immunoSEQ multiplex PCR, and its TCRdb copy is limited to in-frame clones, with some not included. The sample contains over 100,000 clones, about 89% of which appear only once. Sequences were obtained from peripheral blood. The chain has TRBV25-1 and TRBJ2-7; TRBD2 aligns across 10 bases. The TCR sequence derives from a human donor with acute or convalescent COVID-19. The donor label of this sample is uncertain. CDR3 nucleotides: TGTGCCAGCAGTGGAGCGGGAGGGGACTACGAGCAGTACTTC. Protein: CASSGAGGDYEQYF.